This T cell receptor beta chain was recorded in a study of cytomegalovirus exposure and HLA in healthy donors (TCRdb year 2017). In terms of the full investigation: An earlier analysis of 587 of the donors reported 250 to 350 Gb of sequence data and around 120 million unique TCR beta sequences from some 180 million T cells. An early release covering roughly 600 HLA-typed donors comprised about 300 gigabases of sequencing data and around 86 million unique TCR sequences. The genetic ancestry cluster associated with self-reported Caucasian donors included about 84% of the roughly 400 genotyped donors. The study aimed to test whether signatures of past pathogen exposure could be identified by cataloging public T cell receptors. The study profiled the T cell repertoires of approximately 700 subjects by immunosequencing and related them to cytomegalovirus serostatus. Along with the approximately 600-subject first cohort, a separate validation cohort of some 130 different subjects was used. To predict cytomegalovirus infection status, the study combined high-throughput TCR immunosequencing, statistical association of individual TCRs with disease status, and machine learning. In a later analysis, previously published TCR beta repertoires from several hundred donors were re-analyzed and high-resolution HLA genotyping was added so that TCR occurrence patterns could be studied. The later analysis used no new phenotypic data to find candidate immune exposures, relying instead on TCR beta sequences and their occurrence across donors. To decide whether each TCR beta V gene segment behaved as functional or pseudogenic, an earlier analysis of fewer than 750 of the donors relied on high-throughput TCR beta sequencing. Donor age, sex, ethnicity and CMV serostatus were compiled alongside the repertoire data. In a later genetic analysis, genome-wide SNP genotypes for about 60% of the 666 donors were used, and that subset was treated as a discovery cohort. All discovery cohort repertoires had been generated on a single sequencing platform. Both class I and class II loci were covered by HLA typing, at four-digit resolution. Typing coverage differed by locus: A, B, C, DRB1 and DQB1 were typed in roughly 620-630 donors, DQA1 in about 550, DPA1 in 600 to 610, and DPB1 in just under 490. About five DR-DQ haplotypes were treated as single units for association and clustering because of strong linkage in the cohort. Among roughly 400 genotyped donors of the cohort, an average of about 220,000 unique TCR beta nucleotide sequences was sequenced per donor, of which 15% to 20% were non-productive.

Overall study outcomes, separate from this receptor: Specific HLA alleles were associated with 15,000 to 20,000 TCR beta sequences at a false discovery rate of 0.05 in a later analysis. A few of the identified cytomegalovirus-associated TCR beta chains were confirmed in vitro to be specific for cytomegalovirus antigens. Some IMGT-functional V segments, including TRBV6-2 and TRBV6-3, could not be distinguished by the 87-base-pair reads and were therefore excluded. A cluster of highly shared sequence variants was judged likely to represent a technical artifact of the sequencing pipeline. Strong co-occurrence of HLA alleles, especially DR and DQ, made assigning TCR associations to individual alleles difficult. In the study, approximately 150 TCR beta chains were listed as associated with cytomegalovirus. Linkage disequilibrium might explain the correlated functional status among segregating V segments, but an unknown experimental factor could not be excluded. Roughly uniform sequencing depth across donors was assumed in presence/absence analyses, although this assumption may not hold. In a later analysis, TCR association rates were found to vary across HLA loci, with the most associated TCRs seen for DRB1 alleles and the fewest for HLA-C alleles. Broadly in line with IMGT annotations, most TCR beta V segments showed up in productive rearrangements about 90% or about 30% of the time in an earlier analysis of about 500 of the donors. Most CMV-associated TCR beta chains appeared to be HLA-restricted in a later analysis, and the HLA associations seemed to be driven largely by CMV exposure. Only TCR beta chains were sequenced in this cohort, and the absence of alpha or paired-chain data limited detectable features. The earlier analysis of about 600 of the donors excluded fewer than 20 rarely observed V segments, including chromosome 9 orphons, because counts were too low. In a later genetic analysis, a missense DCLRE1C variant was associated with V-gene and J-gene trimming of TCR beta chains, and the association was replicated in an independent cohort. Cytomegalovirus status was reported to be diagnosed by the classifier with high specificity and sensitivity in both the original and validation cohorts. It was suggested by the authors that the approach could potentially be generalized to other disease states and immunological phenotypes. Because some donors lacked HLA typing at each locus, the association tests relied only on the typed subset. Several of the top co-occurrence clusters appeared to be linked to parvovirus B19, influenza, CMV and Epstein-Barr virus, according to a later analysis. A further reported finding was that TCR beta sequences accurately predicted the HLA-A and HLA-B alleles for most subjects in the first cohort. Across donors, most TCR sequences were observed very rarely, whereas some public TCRs were present in many individuals. In a later analysis, HLA-associated TCR beta chains showed more clonal expansion and lower generation probabilities than non-associated chains that were equally common. Immune exposure information for the cohort was limited to CMV serostatus. According to a later genetic analysis, donors in an Asian-associated ancestry cluster had fewer N-insertions in productive TCRs than the approximately 700-donor mean.

The library relied on the immunoSEQ multiplex PCR assay. For the multiplex PCR, a mixture combining 60 forward primers for TCR Vbeta segments and 13 reverse primers for TCR Jbeta segments was used. Amplification of the CDR3 region of rearranged TCR beta genes was performed with a multiplex PCR assay on genomic DNA. The Illumina HiSeq System was used to sequence the amplified TCR beta libraries as 87-base-pair reads. The authors' pipeline ran thus. In a later analysis, tens of millions of unique TCR beta chains were counted across the 500 to 850 repertoires, and approximately 11 million of these chains were shared by at least two donors. A nearest-neighbor algorithm error-corrected the raw reads and collapsed the reads into unique sequences, merging closely related sequences to remove PCR and sequencing errors. V, D and J gene segments were assigned by aligning CDR3 sequences to IMGT reference sequences. For a sequence to be retained, at least a six-nucleotide match to both a V gene segment and a J gene segment was required. Rearrangements were called productive when the CDR3 lacked stop codons and stayed in frame with V and J; all others were non-productive. Following IMGT convention, CDR3 was defined as the stretch from the second conserved V-encoded cysteine up to the conserved J-encoded phenylalanine. Sequences without an unambiguous match to a single V gene segment were excluded from the earlier analysis of about 630 of the donors. In an earlier analysis of around 600 of the donors, V segments were called functional above 56.7% productive rearrangements and were called segregating when the between-donor standard deviation exceeded 5%. A statistical classification framework was developed to diagnose cytomegalovirus status using the catalog of TCR beta chain sequences. In a later analysis, V and J genes were assigned by comparing TCR nucleotide sequences against IMGT/GENE-DB human TR gene sequences. Using the TCRdist pipeline, a later analysis assigned CDR3 sequences along with most-parsimonious VDJ recombination scenarios. A later analysis defined each TCR beta chain by its CDR3 amino acid sequence plus V-gene family, and excluded reads lacking a unique V-gene family. As a way to deal with suspected cross-contamination and a sequencing artifact, a later analysis dropped under 600 nucleotide sequences that were highly shared and had low generation probability. For each public chain, a later analysis derived a clonal expansion index from normalized ranks of inferred template counts within each repertoire. A later analysis computed generation probabilities with a VDJ recombination model fitted to out-of-frame rearrangements, and checked the results against IGoR. In a later analysis, hypergeometric tests were used to score TCR-TCR, TCR-HLA and TCR-CMV co-occurrence, with a repertoire-size bias correction applied to TCR pairs. A later analysis estimated false discovery rates by permuting HLA or CMV assignments 20 times. In a later analysis, co-occurring TCRs were grouped with DBSCAN, and TCRdist sequence similarity was added when clustering was performed within HLA-allele-positive subsets. For co-occurrence clustering, repertoires with fewer than 30,000 or more than 120,000 public chains were excluded, along with 5 or 6 repertoires with anomalous nucleotide sharing. TCRdb took over this immuneACCESS table, retaining in-frame rearrangements with V and J assigned. Such tables are incomplete; in checked studies, under half of the missing clones stem from an unresolved V gene, and the remainder is unexplained. V and J calls and clone size are those listed in that table; D and trimming were worked out from the DNA. The sample records 120,000 to 150,000 clones, 75% of which are singletons. The ten largest make up more than 2.5% of the sample.

The cohort consisted of 600 to 700 healthy bone marrow donors. Cohort members were all nominally healthy when sampled, although unrecorded immune exposures were likely present. The donor tested CMV seronegative and was one of the 352 seronegative cohort members. A peripheral blood sample was collected from each donor, and TCR beta sequencing was performed on peripheral blood mononuclear cells. The Qiagen DNeasy Blood Extraction Kit was used to extract genomic DNA from the blood cell samples. Trimming leaves V shorter by 4 bases and J shorter by 2 bases, with the junction holding 10 bases beyond the gene matches. Via the germline V gene, CDR1 is MNHNS and CDR2 SASEGT. The CDR3 goes from the cysteine to the phenylalanine over 17 residues. Solely the CDR3 DNA is kept, with 51 bases framed from the first base. About this clone itself: The target of this receptor is not known. The input lacks base qualities; no much larger clone sits a single base away.

The receptor comes from a man between 40 and 49 years old in good health and CMV-seronegative. The sample consisted of PBMCs. This receptor chain uses TRBV6-1 and TRBJ2-3, with 9 bases matching TRBD2. The CDR3 loop reads CASSASSGAIITDTQYF. Read as DNA, the sequence is TGTGCCAGCAGTGCGTCTAGCGGGGCGATCATCACAGATACGCAGTATTTT.